This TCR beta chain was recovered during a study of blood T cell repertoires in COVID-19. V lost 2 bases and J lost 0, with 10 bases in between. This CDR3 contains 16 residues. Looked up from germline, CDR1 is SEHNR and CDR2 is FQNEAQ (reference sequence). This clone occurred a few times. Sequencing used immunoSEQ multiplex PCR; TCRdb keeps in-frame clones, though not all of them. The table shows approximately 270,000 clones, with 70% to 90% occurring only once. The sequence came from a human donor with COVID-19, enrolled during active disease. The donor label of this sample is uncertain. The rearrangement uses TRBV7-9 and TRBJ1-4; TRBD1 is a possible D gene (5 bases). Sequencing was performed on peripheral blood. CDR3 DNA: TGTGCCAGCAGCTTATGGGCGGGGGCAACTAATGAAAAACTGTTTTTT. Residues: CASSLWAGATNEKLFF.